These 22 T cell receptor beta chains came from one sample sequenced in a study of blood T cell repertoires in COVID-19. Assay: immunoSEQ multiplex PCR; the TCRdb copy retains only in-frame clones and omits some. The repertoire holds more than 250,000 clones, with over 75% as singletons. The sequenced sample consisted of peripheral blood. These receptor sequences come from a human donor in a cohort sampled during active COVID-19.

The chain has TRBV9 and TRBJ2-3; 11 bases line up with TRBD2. Germline CDR1 is SGDLS and CDR2 is YYNGEE. V was clipped by 4 bases and J by 14 bases; unmatched bases: 15. This CDR3 spans 15 amino acids. CDR3 residues: CASSPTTSGVVQGYF. Here the CDR3 DNA reads TGTGCCAGCAGCCCCACGACTAGCGGGGTAGTACAAGGGTATTTT.

The V call is TRBV3-1 (or the pseudogene TRBV3-2), the J call TRBJ2-7; 7 positions agree with TRBD2. Germline assignment: CDR1 LGHDT and CDR2 YNNKEL (reference sequence). The CDR3 consists of 10 residues. CDR3 in amino acids: CASSQGDYFV. For the CDR3, the DNA is TGTGCCAGCAGCCAAGGGGACTATTTCGTC.

Many counts were recorded for this clone. The gene calls are TRBV5-1 and TRBJ2-1; D possibly corresponds to TRBD2 (5 bases). The V and J ends lost 2 bases and 2 bases respectively, with 11 bases between them. This CDR3 region has 15 residues. The V gene's germline CDR1 is SGHRS and CDR2 YFSETQ. The CDR3 here is CASSLREWAYNEQFF. CDR3 DNA sequence: TGCGCCAGCAGCTTAAGGGAGTGGGCCTACAATGAGCAGTTCTTC.

This chain links TRBV2 with TRBJ1-2, with D perhaps TRBD1 (5 bases). Trimming left V 8 bases short and J 4 bases short, with 11 bases between. CDR3 length: 12 amino acids. Per germline, CDR1 SNHLY and CDR2 FYNNEI. The CDR3 bases are TGTGCCAGCCGACCCCAGGGCTATGGCTACACCTTC. Translated, it gives CASRPQGYGYTF.

V gene TRBV29-1 combines with J gene TRBJ2-7, with 10 nucleotides matching TRBD1. Germline assignment: CDR1 SQVTM and CDR2 ANQGSEA. This CDR3 is built from 14 residues. Germline trimming cut 1 base from V and 6 bases from J; bases unmatched to any gene: 6. Here the CDR3 reads CSVEGGTGVGEQYF. The CDR3, as DNA: TGCAGCGTTGAAGGGGGGACAGGGGTTGGCGAGCAGTACTTC.

The V call is TRBV28, the J call TRBJ1-5; TRBD1 might be the D (5 bases). CDR1 is MDHEN and CDR2 is SYDVKM in the germline V gene. The CDR3 runs to 16 residues. V lost 3 bases and J 4 bases, leaving 16 bases between the germline ends. The DNA of the CDR3 is TGTGCCAGCAGTTTTACGGCAGGGTCGAGGAATCAGCCCCAGCATTTT. Its protein product is CASSFTAGSRNQPQHF.

The rearrangement links TRBV11-2 to TRBJ2-7; D might be TRBD1 (6 bases). The CDR3 contains 13 residues. V lost 8 bases and J 3 bases, leaving 14 bases between the germline ends. Germline assignment: CDR1 SGHAT and CDR2 FQNNGV. This chain's CDR3 is CASLQDSVYEQYF. DNA of the CDR3: TGTGCCAGCCTCCAGGACAGCGTCTACGAGCAGTACTTC.

The chain couples TRBV27 to TRBJ1-1, with D tentatively TRBD1 (6 bases). The V gene's germline CDR1 is MNHEY and CDR2 SMNVEV (reference sequence). This CDR3 is 10 amino acids long. V shed 7 bases and J shed 14 bases, with 14 bases lying between them. The CDR3 here is CASTVNRVFF. The CDR3 nucleotides read TGTGCCAGCACCGTCAACAGGGTCTTCTTT.

The chain has TRBV19 and TRBJ2-3; D remains unclear. V lost 4 bases and J lost 2, with 13 bases in between. Looked up from germline, CDR1 is LNHDA and CDR2 is SQIVND (reference sequence). CDR3 length: 15 amino acids. The CDR3: CASSNEFSPTDTQYF. Here the CDR3 DNA reads TGTGCCAGTAGTAACGAGTTTAGCCCCACAGATACGCAGTATTTT. The full variable domain, its missing parts supplied by reference TRBV19 and TRBJ2-3, is DGGITQSPKYLFRKEGQNVTLSCEQNLNHDAMYWYRQDPGQGLRLIYYSQIVNDFQKGDIAEGYSVSREKKESFPLTVTSAQKNPTAFYLCASSNEFSPTDTQYFGPGTRLTVL.

This clone was seen a few times. The rearrangement uses TRBV7-9 and TRBJ2-7; the match to TRBD1 covers 8 bases. The junction had 15 bases not matched to a gene; V was cut back by 5 bases and J by 9 bases. CDR1 and CDR2 from the germline V gene are SEHNR and FQNEAQ (reference sequence). This CDR3 spans 15 amino acids. CDR3 in amino acids: CASSAPDRVATVQYF. The CDR3, as DNA: TGTGCCAGCAGCGCCCCGGACAGGGTAGCCACCGTGCAGTACTTC.

This clone came up once. The chain combines TRBV9 with TRBJ2-7; D is unclear. CDR1 is SGDLS, CDR2 YYNGEE, per germline. The length of the CDR3 is 14 residues. V was pared by 0 bases and J by 1 base, with 8 bases between. Here the CDR3 reads CASSVAAGSYEQYF. The CDR3 DNA is TGTGCCAGCAGCGTAGCTGCCGGTTCCTACGAGCAGTACTTC.

The chain links TRBV19 to TRBJ1-1, with D possibly being TRBD1 (6 bases). The V end was cut by 4 bases, the J end by 6 bases, with 15 bases between. The CDR3 has 14 residues. Per germline, CDR1 LNHDA and CDR2 SQIVND (reference sequence). The chain's CDR3 is CASSNLGGGAEAFF. CDR3 DNA sequence: TGTGCCAGTAGTAATTTGGGGGGGGGCGCTGAAGCTTTCTTT.

The chain joins TRBV3-1 (or the pseudogene TRBV3-2) to TRBJ1-6; D gene unclear. The germline V and J ends were trimmed by 2 bases and 10 bases, with 6 bases remaining between them. Germline-derived CDR1 and CDR2 are LGHDT and YNNKEL (reference sequence). The CDR3 totals 12 residues. CDR3 in amino acids: CASSQSGSPLHF. The CDR3 DNA reads TGTGCCAGCAGCCAATCGGGATCACCCCTCCACTTT.

V and J are TRBV5-1 and TRBJ2-7; 10 nucleotides align to TRBD2. The CDR3 has 15 amino acids. J lost 2 bases, V lost 5 bases, and 7 bases had no gene match. CDR1 is SGHRS and CDR2 is YFSETQ in the germline V gene. CDR3 DNA sequence: TGCGCCAGCAGTGATGCAGCGGGGGGGCCCTACGAGCAGTACTTC. Translated, it gives CASSDAAGGPYEQYF. The full variable domain, completed using reference TRBV5-1 and TRBJ2-7, is KAGVTQTPRYLIKTRGQQVTLSCSPISGHRSVSWYQQTPGQGLQFLFEYFSETQRNKGNFPGRFSGRQFSNSRSEMNVSTLELGDSALYLCASSDAAGGPYEQYFGPGTRLTVT.

J is TRBJ2-7 and V is TRBV27; 7 bases match TRBD1. Trimming removed 0 bases from V and 6 bases from J; junction bases left unmatched: 2. This CDR3 contains 13 residues. CDR1 and CDR2 from the germline V gene are MNHEY and SMNVEV (reference sequence). The CDR3 loop reads CASSLSAGGEQYF. In nucleotides, the CDR3 is TGTGCCAGCAGTTTATCAGCAGGGGGCGAGCAGTACTTC.

The genes are TRBV6-5 and TRBJ2-2; D unresolved. The CDR3 spans 15 residues. Trimming took 2 bases from V and 1 from J, leaving 8 bases between them. Germline V gene lookup returns CDR1 MNHEY and CDR2 SVGAGI. CDR3 in DNA: TGTGCCAGCAGTTACCGCAGGTTGAACACCGGGGAGCTGTTTTTT. It encodes CASSYRRLNTGELFF.

This clone was detected only a few times. J is TRBJ2-3 and V is TRBV19, with 8 bases fitting TRBD2. This CDR3 comprises 15 residues. V lost 7 bases to trimming and J lost 7 bases; unmatched junction nucleotides: 13. Germline CDR1 and CDR2: LNHDA and SQIVND (reference sequence). CDR3 in amino acids: CASNLAAGVTNTQYF. The DNA of the CDR3 is TGTGCCAGTAATTTGGCAGCGGGGGTTACAAATACGCAGTATTTT. The full variable domain, rest sourced from reference TRBV19 and TRBJ2-3, is DGGITQSPKYLFRKEGQNVTLSCEQNLNHDAMYWYRQDPGQGLRLIYYSQIVNDFQKGDIAEGYSVSREKKESFPLTVTSAQKNPTAFYLCASNLAAGVTNTQYFGPGTRLTVL.

This clone was recorded once. The chain links TRBV6-2 or TRBV6-3 to TRBJ2-7; tentative D call: TRBD1 (6 bases). V lost 0 bases, J lost 2 bases, and 11 bases lay in between. Germline V gene data show CDR1 as MNHEY and CDR2 as SVGEGT. The CDR3 has 15 residues. In DNA form, the CDR3 reads TGTGCCAGCAGTTACTCGAGGGCAGGGGCCTACGAGCAGTACTTC. As protein: CASSYSRAGAYEQYF.

This clone turned up a few times. This rearrangement joins TRBV15 to TRBJ1-2; no reliable D call. V lost 0 bases and J 2 bases, leaving 4 bases between the germline ends. This CDR3 region has 13 residues. CDR1 LNHNV and CDR2 YYDKDF come from the germline V gene (reference sequence). The CDR3 spells CATSREQNYGYTF. The CDR3 bases are TGTGCCACCAGCAGAGAACAGAACTATGGCTACACCTTC.

This clone showed up many times. The chain joins TRBV24-1 to TRBJ2-2; 10 positions match TRBD2. The length of the CDR3 is 16 residues. The V and J ends lost 3 bases and 0 bases, in that order; junction bases with no gene match: 0. Germline CDR1 reads KGHDR; CDR2 reads SFDVKD. CDR3 sequence reads: CATSDSGGANTGELFF. CDR3 DNA sequence: TGTGCCACCAGTGATAGCGGGGGGGCGAACACCGGGGAGCTGTTTTTT.

The V call is TRBV7-9, the J call TRBJ1-3, with 7 bases lining up with TRBD1. Germline values: CDR1 SEHNR, CDR2 FQNEAQ (reference sequence). The CDR3 contains 15 residues. V was pared by 7 bases and J by 4 bases, with 10 bases of the junction left unmatched. The CDR3 loop is CASILGGGSGNTIYF. CDR3 bases: TGTGCCAGCATCCTAGGGGGCGGCTCGGGAAACACCATATATTTT. Drawing the rest from reference TRBV7-9 and TRBJ1-3, the complete variable domain is DTGVSQNPRHKITKRGQNVTFRCDPISEHNRLYWYRQTLGQGPEFLTYFQNEAQLEKSRLLSDRFSAERPKGSFSTLEIQRTEQGDSAMYLCASILGGGSGNTIYFGEGSWLTVV.

This clone was counted once. The chain uses TRBV6-6 and TRBJ1-1; D not resolved. CDR3 length equals 15 residues. V was pared by 5 bases and J by 0 bases, with 13 bases between. The germline CDR1 and CDR2 sequences are MNHNY and SVGAGI (reference sequence). CDR3 protein: CASSPPNPVNTEAFF. The CDR3 region has the DNA TGTGCCAGCAGTCCCCCCAACCCGGTGAACACTGAAGCTTTCTTT.